These T cell receptor beta chains were read from a single sample in a study of T-cell memory formation after mild COVID-19. TCRdb reprocessed the 5' RACE reads with MiXCR, giving one entry per CDR3 protein. The table lists a few hundred thousand distinct CDR3 sequences, approximately 20% of them singletons. The sequencing input was PBMCs or a T cell subset sorted from them (not recorded which). These receptors all stem from a man in his late teens or twenties who had mild COVID-19 (a few samples of this study predate the infection). Cell type and time point are not known. Both conserved end residues are part of each CDR3. A D gene is named only where the DNA matches it firmly. Clone size is stated in some rows and not others, as once, few, many or a class when expanded.

v_call: TRBV14; j_call: TRBJ1-6; d_call: .; clone_size: few; cdr3_nt: TGTGCCAGCAGCCAAGCCCCAGGGAGCCATTCACCCCTCCACTTT; cdr3_aa: CASSQAPGSHSPLHF
v_call: TRBV30; j_call: TRBJ1-3; d_call: .; clone_size: few; cdr3_nt: TGTGCCTGGCAGACGGCAACCTCTGGAAACACCATATATTTT; cdr3_aa: CAWQTATSGNTIYF
v_call: TRBV5-1; j_call: TRBJ2-5; d_call: .; clone_size: .; cdr3_nt: TGCGCCAGCAGCCTGGGGGACCGCCGGGAGACCCAGTACTTC; cdr3_aa: CASSLGDRRETQYF
v_call: TRBV27; j_call: TRBJ2-7; d_call: .; clone_size: .; cdr3_nt: TGTGCCAGCAGTTTTACGGGGTGGGGAGAGCAGTACTTC; cdr3_aa: CASSFTGWGEQYF
v_call: TRBV6-5; j_call: TRBJ2-5; d_call: .; clone_size: few; cdr3_nt: TGTGCCAGCAGTTGGGGCCGGGAACAAGAGACCCAGTACTTC; cdr3_aa: CASSWGREQETQYF
v_call: TRBV4-3; j_call: TRBJ1-1; d_call: .; clone_size: few; cdr3_nt: TGCGCCAGCAGCCGGAGGGGGGCCGGCACTGAAGCTTTCTTT; cdr3_aa: CASSRRGAGTEAFF
v_call: TRBV5-1; j_call: TRBJ1-2; d_call: TRBD1; clone_size: .; cdr3_nt: TGCGCCAGCAGCCCAGGACAGGGTCTATCTCATGGCTACACCTTC; cdr3_aa: CASSPGQGLSHGYTF
v_call: TRBV4-1; j_call: TRBJ1-6; d_call: TRBD1; clone_size: few; cdr3_nt: TGCGCCAGCAGCCGAGGACAGGGCCTACGGTCACCCCTCCACTTT; cdr3_aa: CASSRGQGLRSPLHF
v_call: TRBV12-3/TRBV12-4; j_call: TRBJ1-1; d_call: .; clone_size: .; cdr3_nt: TGTGCCAGCAGTTTAGCCCCCCGGATGACTGAAGCTTTCTTT; cdr3_aa: CASSLAPRMTEAFF
v_call: TRBV7-2; j_call: TRBJ1-4; d_call: TRBD1; clone_size: .; cdr3_nt: TGTGCCAGCAGCTCTTACAGGGGGTTGGATGAAAAACTGTTTTTT; cdr3_aa: CASSSYRGLDEKLFF
v_call: TRBV12-3/TRBV12-4; j_call: TRBJ1-1; d_call: .; clone_size: .; cdr3_nt: TGTGCCAGCAGATTACAGGGTCCCAGTAAAGCTTACTTT; cdr3_aa: CASRLQGPSKAYF
v_call: TRBV5-1; j_call: TRBJ2-1; d_call: TRBD1; clone_size: few; cdr3_nt: TGCGCCAGCAGCAACACGGGACAGGGGATTCCTCATGAGCAGTTCTTC; cdr3_aa: CASSNTGQGIPHEQFF
v_call: TRBV5-5; j_call: TRBJ1-6; d_call: TRBD1; clone_size: few; cdr3_nt: TGTGCCAGCAGCTTGGCCCGGACAGGGGCTTCACCCCTCCACTTT; cdr3_aa: CASSLARTGASPLHF
v_call: TRBV6-2/TRBV6-3; j_call: TRBJ2-3; d_call: TRBD2; clone_size: few; cdr3_nt: TGTGCCAGCAGCCCGACTAGCGCCCAAGATACGCAGTATTTT; cdr3_aa: CASSPTSAQDTQYF
v_call: TRBV5-6; j_call: TRBJ2-7; d_call: .; clone_size: .; cdr3_nt: TGTGCCAGCAGCTCGACCTACGAGCAGTACTTC; cdr3_aa: CASSSTYEQYF
v_call: TRBV24-1; j_call: TRBJ1-2; d_call: .; clone_size: .; cdr3_nt: TGTGCCACCAGTGATTTTGCTGTCTATGGCTACACCTTC; cdr3_aa: CATSDFAVYGYTF
v_call: TRBV7-8; j_call: TRBJ2-1; d_call: .; clone_size: few; cdr3_nt: TGTGCCAGCAGCCTAACTTTGGCTCAGGGTGCCCAGCCCAATGAGCAGTTCTTC; cdr3_aa: CASSLTLAQGAQPNEQFF
v_call: TRBV29-1; j_call: TRBJ2-7; d_call: .; clone_size: .; cdr3_nt: TGCAGCGTTGTCGGCAGGCCCTACGAGCAGTACTTC; cdr3_aa: CSVVGRPYEQYF
v_call: TRBV7-3; j_call: TRBJ2-3; d_call: TRBD1; clone_size: .; cdr3_nt: TGTGCCAGCAGCCCCACGACAGGGGGTTTGGATACGCAGTATTTT; cdr3_aa: CASSPTTGGLDTQYF
v_call: TRBV25-1; j_call: TRBJ2-5; d_call: .; clone_size: few; cdr3_nt: TGTGCCAGCAGTGTTCGCGGGGCCGCGTGGGAGACCCAGTACTTC; cdr3_aa: CASSVRGAAWETQYF
v_call: TRBV6-5; j_call: TRBJ2-3; d_call: TRBD2; clone_size: .; cdr3_nt: TGTGCCAGCAGTTACAATGGACTAGCGGGGGGGATAGTAGATACGCAGTATTTT; cdr3_aa: CASSYNGLAGGIVDTQYF
v_call: TRBV15; j_call: TRBJ2-2; d_call: .; clone_size: few; cdr3_nt: TGTGCCACCAGCAGAGATTTAAGGGCCGGGGAGCTGTTTTTT; cdr3_aa: CATSRDLRAGELFF
v_call: TRBV6-2/TRBV6-3; j_call: TRBJ2-5; d_call: TRBD2; clone_size: .; cdr3_nt: TGTGCCAGCAGCCCCACCGGGACTACCGCACCCCAGTACTTC; cdr3_aa: CASSPTGTTAPQYF
v_call: TRBV11-2; j_call: TRBJ2-1; d_call: .; clone_size: few; cdr3_nt: TGTGCCAGCAGCTTAGGTCGGATAAATGAGCAGTTCTTC; cdr3_aa: CASSLGRINEQFF